A single TCR beta chain is shown here with its context. Its specificity is unknown. The sample is drawn from a study of T cell responses to AZD1222 COVID-19 vaccine. Study-level background: Second-dose timings of about 4 or about 12 weeks were pooled. Whole-study results and caveats: Donors, mostly white British, included more females; clonal diversity was possibly underestimated.

Profiling relied on immunoSEQ multiplex PCR, and the TCRdb table lists in-frame clones only, not all of them. The table includes approximately 180,000 clones, 80% to 90% detected once. This TCR came from an adult in good health. The sample was peripheral blood, taken on day 0 of AZD1222 vaccination.

CDR3 nucleotides: TGTGCCAGCAGCTTAAGATGGGGAGAAAAACTGTTTTTT. Amino acid sequence: CASSLRWGEKLFF. The J gene is TRBJ1-4, the V gene TRBV7-3; no definite D call. The CDR3 length is 13 residues. Germline V gene lookup returns CDR1 SGHTA and CDR2 FQGTGA. The V gene lost 1 base and the J gene lost 8 bases, with 8 bases spanning the gap. The full variable domain, with the rest looked up from reference TRBV7-3 and TRBJ1-4, is GAGVSQTPSNKVTEKGKYVELRCDPISGHTALYWYRQSLGQGPEFLIYFQGTGAADDSGLPNDRFFAVRPEGSVSTLKIQRTERGDSAVYLCASSLRWGEKLFFGSGTQLSVL.